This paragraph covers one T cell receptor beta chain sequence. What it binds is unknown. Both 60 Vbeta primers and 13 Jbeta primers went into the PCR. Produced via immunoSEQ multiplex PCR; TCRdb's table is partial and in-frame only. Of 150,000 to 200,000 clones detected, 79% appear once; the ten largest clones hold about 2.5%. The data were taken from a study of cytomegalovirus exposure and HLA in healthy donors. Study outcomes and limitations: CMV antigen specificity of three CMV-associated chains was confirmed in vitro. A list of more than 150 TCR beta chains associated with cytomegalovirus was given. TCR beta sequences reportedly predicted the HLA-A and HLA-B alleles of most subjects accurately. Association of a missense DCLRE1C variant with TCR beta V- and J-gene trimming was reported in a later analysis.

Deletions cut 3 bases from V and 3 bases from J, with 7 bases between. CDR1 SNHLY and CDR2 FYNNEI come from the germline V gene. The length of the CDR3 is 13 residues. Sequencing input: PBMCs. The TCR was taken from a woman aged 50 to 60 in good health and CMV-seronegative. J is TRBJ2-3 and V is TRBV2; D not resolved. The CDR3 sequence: CASSDDFTDTQYF. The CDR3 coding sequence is TGTGCCAGCAGTGATGACTTTACAGATACGCAGTATTTT.